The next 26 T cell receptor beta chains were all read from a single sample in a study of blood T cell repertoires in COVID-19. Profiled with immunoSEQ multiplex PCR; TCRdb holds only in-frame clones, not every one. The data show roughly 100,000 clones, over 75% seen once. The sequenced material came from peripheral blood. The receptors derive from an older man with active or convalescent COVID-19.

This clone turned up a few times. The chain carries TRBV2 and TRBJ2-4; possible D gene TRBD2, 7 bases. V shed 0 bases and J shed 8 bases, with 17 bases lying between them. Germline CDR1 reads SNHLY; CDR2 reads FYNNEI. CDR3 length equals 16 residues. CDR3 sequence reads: CASSEAGGGPGDIQYF. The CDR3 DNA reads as TGTGCCAGCAGTGAAGCGGGAGGGGGGCCGGGGGACATTCAGTACTTC. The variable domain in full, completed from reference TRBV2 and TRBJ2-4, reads EPEVTQTPSHQVTQMGQEVILRCVPISNHLYFYWYRQILGQKVEFLVSFYNNEISEKSEIFDDQFSVERPDGSNFTLKIRSTKLEDSAMYFCASSEAGGGPGDIQYFGAGTRLSVL.

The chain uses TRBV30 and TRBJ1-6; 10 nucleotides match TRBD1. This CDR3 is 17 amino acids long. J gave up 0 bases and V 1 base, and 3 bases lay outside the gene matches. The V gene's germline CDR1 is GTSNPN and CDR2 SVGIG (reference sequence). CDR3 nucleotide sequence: TGTGCCTGGAGTGCCCGGGACAGGGGCTCCTATAATTCACCCCTCCACTTT. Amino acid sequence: CAWSARDRGSYNSPLHF.

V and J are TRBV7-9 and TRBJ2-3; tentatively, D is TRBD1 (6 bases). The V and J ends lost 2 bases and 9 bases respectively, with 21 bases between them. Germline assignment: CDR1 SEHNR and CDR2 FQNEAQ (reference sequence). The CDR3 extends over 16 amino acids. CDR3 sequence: CASSLQGPGTGSTQYF. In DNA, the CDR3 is TGTGCCAGCAGCTTACAAGGTCCTGGCACAGGGTCGACGCAGTATTTT.

CDR3 loop: CASSLLAGRGTEAFF. CDR3 DNA sequence: TGTGCCAGCAGCTTATTGGCAGGGAGGGGCACTGAAGCTTTCTTT. This chain connects TRBV7-9 to TRBJ1-1; tentatively, D is TRBD1 (5 bases). The germline CDR1 and CDR2 sequences are SEHNR and FQNEAQ (reference sequence). The V and J ends lost 2 bases and 4 bases respectively, with 14 bases between them. The CDR3 runs to 15 residues.

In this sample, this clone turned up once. The CDR3 spells CASSQLVADTQYF. CDR3 nucleotides: TGTGCCAGCAGCCAACTAGTGGCCGATACGCAGTATTTT. V gene TRBV3-1 (or the pseudogene TRBV3-2) combines with J gene TRBJ2-3; D is ambiguous. V was trimmed by 2 bases and J by 6 bases, leaving 9 bases between them. The CDR3 is 13 amino acids. Germline assignment: CDR1 LGHDT and CDR2 YNNKEL (reference sequence).

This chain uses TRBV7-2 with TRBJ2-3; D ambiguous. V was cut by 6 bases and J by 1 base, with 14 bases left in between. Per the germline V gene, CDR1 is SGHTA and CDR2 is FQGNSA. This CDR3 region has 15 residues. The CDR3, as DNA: TGTGCCAGCAGTTCCCTAGTTGCCGGCACAGATACGCAGTATTTT. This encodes CASSSLVAGTDTQYF.

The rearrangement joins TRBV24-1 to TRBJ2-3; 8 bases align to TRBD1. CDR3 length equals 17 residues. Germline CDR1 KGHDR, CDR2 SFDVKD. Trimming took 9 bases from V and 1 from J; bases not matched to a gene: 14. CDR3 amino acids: CATQPSPGQGRTDTQYF. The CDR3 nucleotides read TGTGCCACCCAACCCTCTCCCGGACAGGGACGCACAGATACGCAGTATTTT.

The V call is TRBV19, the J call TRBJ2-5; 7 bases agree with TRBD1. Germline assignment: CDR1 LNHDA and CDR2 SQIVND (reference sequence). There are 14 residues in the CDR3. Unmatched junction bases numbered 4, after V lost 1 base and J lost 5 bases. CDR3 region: CASSIGQGLETQYF. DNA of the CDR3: TGTGCCAGTAGTATAGGACAGGGTCTGGAGACCCAGTACTTC.

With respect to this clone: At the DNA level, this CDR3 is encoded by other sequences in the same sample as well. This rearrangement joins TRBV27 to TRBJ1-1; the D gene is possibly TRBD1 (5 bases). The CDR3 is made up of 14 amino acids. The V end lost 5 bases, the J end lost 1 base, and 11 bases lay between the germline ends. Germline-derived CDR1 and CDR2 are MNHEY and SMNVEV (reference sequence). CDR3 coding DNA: TGTGCCAGCAGTCCTAGACAGAGGAACACTGAAGCTTTCTTT. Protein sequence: CASSPRQRNTEAFF.

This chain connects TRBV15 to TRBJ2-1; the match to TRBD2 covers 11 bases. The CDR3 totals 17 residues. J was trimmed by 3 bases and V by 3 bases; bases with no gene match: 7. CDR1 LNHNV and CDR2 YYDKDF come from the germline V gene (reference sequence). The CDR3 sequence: CATSSGLTSGVYNEQFF. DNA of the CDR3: TGTGCCACCAGCAGTGGCCTGACTAGCGGGGTCTACAATGAGCAGTTCTTC. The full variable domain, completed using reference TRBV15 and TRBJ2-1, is DAMVIQNPRYQVTQFGKPVTLSCSQTLNHNVMYWYQQKSSQAPKLLFHYYDKDFNNEADTPDNFQSRRPNTSFCFLDIRSPGLGDTAMYLCATSSGLTSGVYNEQFFGPGTRLTVL.

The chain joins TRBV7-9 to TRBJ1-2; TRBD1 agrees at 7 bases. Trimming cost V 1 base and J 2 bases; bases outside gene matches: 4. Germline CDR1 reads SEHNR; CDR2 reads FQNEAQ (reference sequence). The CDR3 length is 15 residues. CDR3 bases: TGTGCCAGCAGCTTAGGGGACAGCTTCAACTATGGCTACACCTTC. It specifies CASSLGDSFNYGYTF.

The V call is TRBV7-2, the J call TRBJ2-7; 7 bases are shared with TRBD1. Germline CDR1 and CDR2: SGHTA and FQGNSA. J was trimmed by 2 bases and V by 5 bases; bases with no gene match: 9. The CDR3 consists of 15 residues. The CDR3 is CASSVAGTETYEQYF. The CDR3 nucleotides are TGTGCCAGCAGCGTGGCCGGGACAGAGACCTACGAGCAGTACTTC.

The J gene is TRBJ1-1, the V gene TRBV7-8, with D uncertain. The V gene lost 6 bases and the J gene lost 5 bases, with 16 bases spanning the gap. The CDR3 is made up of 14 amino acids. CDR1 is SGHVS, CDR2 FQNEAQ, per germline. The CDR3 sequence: CASRPVWAGTEAFF. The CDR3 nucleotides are TGTGCCAGCAGGCCGGTCTGGGCTGGGACTGAAGCTTTCTTT.

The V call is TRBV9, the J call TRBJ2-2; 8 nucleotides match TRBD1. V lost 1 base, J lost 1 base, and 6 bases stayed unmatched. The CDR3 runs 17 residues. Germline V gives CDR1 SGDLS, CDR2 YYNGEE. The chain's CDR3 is CASSVPDRGLNTGELFF. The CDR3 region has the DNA TGTGCCAGCAGCGTACCAGACAGGGGCTTGAACACCGGGGAGCTGTTTTTT.

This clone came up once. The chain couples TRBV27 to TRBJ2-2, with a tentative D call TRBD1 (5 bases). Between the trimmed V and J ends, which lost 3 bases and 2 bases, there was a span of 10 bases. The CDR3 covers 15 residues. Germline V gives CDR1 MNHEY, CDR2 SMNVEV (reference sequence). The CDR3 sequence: CASSFGQGNTGELFF. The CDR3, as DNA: TGTGCCAGCAGTTTTGGCCAGGGAAACACCGGGGAGCTGTTTTTT.

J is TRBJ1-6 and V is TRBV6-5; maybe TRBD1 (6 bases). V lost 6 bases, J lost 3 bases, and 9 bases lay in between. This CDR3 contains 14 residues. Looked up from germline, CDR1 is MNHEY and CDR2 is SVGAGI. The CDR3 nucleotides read TGTGCCAGCAGACAGGGTGGCTATAATTCACCCCTCCACTTT. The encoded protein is CASRQGGYNSPLHF.

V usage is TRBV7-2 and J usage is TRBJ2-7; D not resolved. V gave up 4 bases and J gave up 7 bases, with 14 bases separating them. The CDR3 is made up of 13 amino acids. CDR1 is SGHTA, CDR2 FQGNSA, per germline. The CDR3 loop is CASSSRVLREQYF. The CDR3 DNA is TGTGCCAGCAGCTCCCGGGTACTACGAGAGCAGTACTTC.

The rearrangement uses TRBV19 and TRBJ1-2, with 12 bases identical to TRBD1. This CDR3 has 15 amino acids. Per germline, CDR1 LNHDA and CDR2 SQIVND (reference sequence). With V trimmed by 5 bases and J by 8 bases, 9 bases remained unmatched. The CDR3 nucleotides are TGTGCCAGTAGTTACGGGACAGGGGGCGCGTACGGCTACACCTTC. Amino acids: CASSYGTGGAYGYTF.

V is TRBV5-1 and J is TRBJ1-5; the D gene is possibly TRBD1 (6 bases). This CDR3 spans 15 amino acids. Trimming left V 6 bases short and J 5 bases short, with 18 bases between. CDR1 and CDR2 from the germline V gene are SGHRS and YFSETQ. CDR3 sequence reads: CASTSGRGVDQPQHF. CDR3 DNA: TGCGCCAGCACCTCGGGGAGGGGGGTGGATCAGCCCCAGCATTTT.

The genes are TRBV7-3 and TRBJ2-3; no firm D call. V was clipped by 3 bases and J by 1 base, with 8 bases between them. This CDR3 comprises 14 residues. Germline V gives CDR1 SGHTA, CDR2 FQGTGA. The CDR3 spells CASSFLGRTDTQYF. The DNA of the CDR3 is TGTGCCAGCAGCTTCCTAGGTCGCACAGATACGCAGTATTTT.

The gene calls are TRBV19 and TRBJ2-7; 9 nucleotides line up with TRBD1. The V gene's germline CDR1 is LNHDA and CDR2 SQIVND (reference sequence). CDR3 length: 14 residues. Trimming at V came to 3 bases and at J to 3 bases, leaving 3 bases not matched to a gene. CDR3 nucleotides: TGTGCCAGTAGTATTGGGACAGGGAGCTACGAGCAGTACTTC. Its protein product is CASSIGTGSYEQYF.

The CDR3 loop is CATPTGFSKNIQYF. CDR3 bases: TGTGCCACCCCTACAGGGTTTTCCAAAAACATTCAGTACTTC. This sequence joins TRBV5-8 and TRBJ2-4; tentatively, D is TRBD1 (6 bases). Germline V gene lookup returns CDR1 SGHTS and CDR2 YDEGEE. This CDR3 contains 14 residues. V was clipped by 9 bases and J by 2 bases, with 15 bases between them.

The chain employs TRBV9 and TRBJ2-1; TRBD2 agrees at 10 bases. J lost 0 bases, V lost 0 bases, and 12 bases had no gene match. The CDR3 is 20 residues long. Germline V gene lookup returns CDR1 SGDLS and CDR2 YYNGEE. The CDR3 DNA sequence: TGTGCCAGCAGCGTAGAATCATTTAGCGGGGGGCCCCGCTCCTACAATGAGCAGTTCTTC. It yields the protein CASSVESFSGGPRSYNEQFF.

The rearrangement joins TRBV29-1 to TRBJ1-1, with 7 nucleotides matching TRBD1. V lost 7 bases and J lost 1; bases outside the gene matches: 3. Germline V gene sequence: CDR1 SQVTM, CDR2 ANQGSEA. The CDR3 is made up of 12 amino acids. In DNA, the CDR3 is TGCAGCGCCCGACAGGGGAACACTGAAGCTTTCTTT. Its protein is CSARQGNTEAFF.

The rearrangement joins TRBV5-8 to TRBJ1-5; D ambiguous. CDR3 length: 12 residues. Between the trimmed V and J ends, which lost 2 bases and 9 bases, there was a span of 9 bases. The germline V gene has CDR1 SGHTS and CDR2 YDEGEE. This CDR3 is CASSFRQRPQHF. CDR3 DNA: TGTGCCAGCAGCTTCCGGCAGCGGCCCCAGCATTTT. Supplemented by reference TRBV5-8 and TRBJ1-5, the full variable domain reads EAGVTQSPTHLIKTRGQQATLRCSPISGHTSVYWYQQALGLGLQFLLWYDEGEERNRGNFPPRFSGRQFPNYSSELNVNALELEDSALYLCASSFRQRPQHFGDGTRLSIL.

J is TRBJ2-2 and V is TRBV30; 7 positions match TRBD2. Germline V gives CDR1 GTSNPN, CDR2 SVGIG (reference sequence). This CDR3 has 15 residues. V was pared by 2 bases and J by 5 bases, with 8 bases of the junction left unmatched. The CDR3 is CAWSQDLGGTGELFF. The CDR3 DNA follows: TGTGCCTGGAGTCAGGACTTGGGAGGGACCGGGGAGCTGTTTTTT.